This is a list of T cell receptor beta chains from one sample in a study of blood T cell repertoires in COVID-19. TCRdb's copy holds only in-frame clones and misses some; the assay was immunoSEQ multiplex PCR. Among about 140,000 clones listed, less than 80% were seen once. The sequenced sample was peripheral blood. These receptors originate from an elderly woman with active or convalescent COVID-19. Both conserved end residues are part of each CDR3. D genes are given only for firm matches. The size field is filled for only some rows; it gives once, few, many or a size class.

v_gene	d_gene	j_gene	abundance	CDR3nt	CDR3aa
TRBV28	.	TRBJ2-7	once	TGTGCCAGCAGTTTATTAGGGGGTTTTAACGAGCAGTACTTC	CASSLLGGFNEQYF
TRBV7-2	TRBD1	TRBJ1-1	many	TGTGCCAGCAGCCGGCAGGGGGGGAACACTGAAGCTTTCTTT	CASSRQGGNTEAFF
TRBV6-2/TRBV6-3	TRBD1	TRBJ2-1	.	TGTGCCAGCAGTTACGTGGGACAGGGCTATGAGCAGTTCTTC	CASSYVGQGYEQFF
TRBV7-2	TRBD1	TRBJ1-1	few	TGTGCCAGCAACCCATCGACAGGGATGTACACTGAAGCTTTCTTT	CASNPSTGMYTEAFF
TRBV12-3/TRBV12-4	.	TRBJ1-2	once	TGTGCCAGCAGTTCGTCCGTAGGGGGTGGCTACACCTTC	CASSSSVGGGYTF
TRBV20-1	.	TRBJ2-7	.	TGCAGTGCGGGCAGCTCCTACGAGCAGTACTTC	CSAGSSYEQYF
TRBV5-1	TRBD1	TRBJ1-2	.	TGCGCCAGCAGCCGTGAAGGACAGGTGGGCTATGGCTACACCTTC	CASSREGQVGYGYTF
TRBV19	.	TRBJ1-2	few	TGTGCCAGTAGTCTGGGACACTCTTATGGCTACACCTTC	CASSLGHSYGYTF
TRBV9	.	TRBJ1-5	.	TGTGCCAGCTTCCACAATCAGCCCCAGCATTTT	CASFHNQPQHF
TRBV30	TRBD1	TRBJ1-3	.	TGTGCCTGGAGTGTACGAGGGGGCGGAAACACCATATATTTT	CAWSVRGGGNTIYF
TRBV6-1	.	TRBJ1-5	.	TGTGCCAGCAGTGAAACAACAGGGCCCTGGGGCAATCAGCCCCAGCATTTT	CASSETTGPWGNQPQHF
TRBV4-2	TRBD2	TRBJ2-1	.	TGTGCCAGCAGCCAAGCCCCCCAAGCGGGGGGGCGCCATGAGCAGTTCTTC	CASSQAPQAGGRHEQFF
TRBV5-1	.	TRBJ1-2	.	TGCGCCAGCACCTCCATGACTGGCGGTGGCTACACCTTC	CASTSMTGGGYTF
TRBV19	.	TRBJ2-5	.	TGTGCCAGTAGTATAGGGAGCGGAGCCCCACAAGAGACCCAGTACTTC	CASSIGSGAPQETQYF
TRBV19	TRBD1	TRBJ2-7	.	TGTGCCAGTAGTATTCCGGGACAGATGTACGAGCAGTACTTC	CASSIPGQMYEQYF
TRBV2	TRBD1	TRBJ1-6	.	TGTGCCAGCAGCCTCGGACAGGGTAAATCACCCCTCCACTTT	CASSLGQGKSPLHF
TRBV5-1	.	TRBJ2-7	once	TGCGCCAGCAGCTTACATTCGACAGGCCGGGAGCAGTACTTC	CASSLHSTGREQYF
TRBV13	TRBD1	TRBJ1-3	.	TGTGCCAGCAGCTTAGAGCACAGGGGGCTTGGAAACACCATATATTTT	CASSLEHRGLGNTIYF
TRBV2	TRBD2	TRBJ2-1	.	TGTGCCAGCAGAGGACTAGCGGGGCCGGGCAATGAGCAGTTCTTC	CASRGLAGPGNEQFF
TRBV5-1	.	TRBJ1-1	.	TGCGCCAGCAGCTTGCTCTCCCTGAACACTGAAGCTTTCTTT	CASSLLSLNTEAFF
TRBV27	TRBD2	TRBJ2-1	once	TGTGCCAGCAGCAGATTTAGCGGGGGGGCGTCCTACAATGAGCAGTTCTTC	CASSRFSGGASYNEQFF
TRBV7-9	TRBD1	TRBJ1-2	.	TGTGCCAGCACAACCCAGGACAGGATTTATGGCTACACCTTC	CASTTQDRIYGYTF
TRBV29-1	.	TRBJ1-1	.	TGCAGCGGCGGGGGAGCCCCTAACACTGAAGCTTTCTTT	CSGGGAPNTEAFF
TRBV11-2	.	TRBJ2-2	.	TGTGCCAGCAGCTTCCAGGGGAGTAGTGGAACCGGGGAGCTGTTTTTT	CASSFQGSSGTGELFF
TRBV6-1	.	TRBJ2-3	.	TGTGCCAGCAGTGAAGGGTTAGGGGGGGGGAGCACAGATACGCAGTATTTT	CASSEGLGGGSTDTQYF
TRBV5-1	TRBD1	TRBJ1-2	.	TGCGCCAGCAGCTTGAATTCACAGGGGGCGCCCCGCGGCTACACCTTC	CASSLNSQGAPRGYTF
TRBV7-6	.	TRBJ2-7	.	TGTGCCAGCAGCTTCGGACAGACCTACGAGCAGTACTTC	CASSFGQTYEQYF